The next 3 T cell receptor beta chains were all read from a single sample in a study of beta chain features in type 1 diabetes. TCRB transcripts that were expressed got sequenced, as all of the isolated RNA had been reverse transcribed. TCRdb keeps only in-frame clones here, not all; method: immunoSEQ multiplex PCR. The data show some 44,000 clones, with roughly 70% seen just once and roughly 2.2% held by the top ten. Findings and caveats of the study: Patients with Type 1 diabetes showed moderately but significantly shorter TCRB CDR3s in all four CD4+ subsets.

These TCRs are of unknown antigen specificity. The sequenced sample consisted of Tregs from blood. The receptors were sampled from a woman younger than 35 with type 1 diabetes.

This clone was found a few times. The V and J genes are TRBV5-1 and TRBJ2-7, with a possible D match to TRBD1 (5 bases). Trimming removed 0 bases at V and 2 bases at J, with 12 bases between. CDR1 SGHRS and CDR2 YFSETQ come from the germline V gene. The CDR3 runs to 15 residues. The CDR3 nucleotides are TGCGCCAGCAGCTTGGGCCAGACGGACACCTACGAGCAGTACTTC. Encoded protein: CASSLGQTDTYEQYF.

The chain employs TRBV7-2 and TRBJ2-7; 9 bases agree with TRBD1. Trimming removed 4 bases from V and 2 bases from J; junction bases left unmatched: 3. This CDR3 is built from 14 residues. Looked up from germline, CDR1 is SGHTA and CDR2 is FQGNSA. The CDR3 sequence is CASSSYRGPYEQYF. As DNA, the CDR3 is TGTGCCAGCAGCTCTTACAGGGGGCCCTACGAGCAGTACTTC.

The chain couples TRBV5-1 to TRBJ2-5; D perhaps matches TRBD1 (6 bases). CDR1 is SGHRS and CDR2 is YFSETQ in the germline V gene. The CDR3 has 14 amino acids. Trimming removed 5 bases at V and 2 bases at J, with 13 bases between. The CDR3 loop is CASRQGLGQETQYF. CDR3 bases: TGCGCCAGCAGACAGGGCTTGGGGCAAGAGACCCAGTACTTC.